This TCR beta chain was documented in a study of blood T cell repertoires in COVID-19. Study-level information: COVID-19 samples, acute and convalescent, were from the United States, Italy and Spain. In each case, the material was cDNA or gDNA derived from T cells, B-cell-depleted T cells, or PBMCs.

The V end was cut by 4 bases, the J end by 8 bases, with 11 bases between. The CDR3 loop spans 13 amino acids. Original methodology: Estimation of nucleated cell counts relied on the amplification of reference gene primers. The protocol was immunoSEQ multiplex PCR, while the TCRdb copy is restricted to in-frame clones and leaves out a portion. The DNA gave D and trimming, while V, J and clone size come from that table. The table records tens of thousands of clones, approximately 80% of them present only once. Sequenced: peripheral blood. The V call is TRBV12-3 or TRBV12-4, the J call TRBJ2-2, with a weak D call TRBD2 (5 bases). The sequence derives from a man in his 70s with acute or convalescent COVID-19. The CDR3 protein is CASSYDREGELFF. The CDR3 coding sequence is TGTGCCAGCAGTTATGACCGGGAAGGGGAGCTGTTTTTT.